The clone carrying this T cell receptor beta chain occurred many times. V lost 2 bases to trimming and J lost 2 bases, with 16 bases between them. The CDR3 is 16 amino acids. From germline, CDR1 is DFQATT and CDR2 SNEGSKA (reference sequence). This sample is drawn from a study of naive and memory T cell subsets. Both TRBC1 and TRBC2 were covered by a beta constant-region primer of two equimolar oligonucleotides. Ligated cDNA was amplified by four rounds of PCR with nested alpha and beta constant-region primers and SP2. TCRdb passed the UMI-ligation and nested PCR reads through MiXCR, listing each CDR3 protein once. This table has around 110,000 distinct CDR3 sequences, 36% appearing once.

J is TRBJ2-1 and V is TRBV20-1; TRBD1 might be the D (6 bases). Specimen: central memory CD4+ T cells from blood. The TCR was taken from a human donor in good health. The CDR3 nucleotides are TGCAGTGCTAGATATAAGACAGGCGTCACCTACAATGAGCAGTTCTTC. It encodes CSARYKTGVTYNEQFF.